Below, 17 T cell receptor beta chains from the same sample are listed, as sequenced in a study of OX40 agonist ivuxolimab in advanced cancers. Clones were sequenced by immunoSEQ multiplex PCR, and TCRdb holds only the in-frame ones, with some missing. The sample lists some 60,000 clones, around nine tenths occurring once. This specimen was CD4+ or CD8+ T cells sorted from blood, taken in a trial of the OX40 agonist ivuxolimab. Every receptor here comes from an adult with an advanced solid tumor such as melanoma, head and neck, liver or kidney cancer.

V usage is TRBV4-2 and J usage is TRBJ1-2, with 8 bases matching TRBD1. From germline, CDR1 is LGHNA and CDR2 YNFKEQ. V lost 5 bases and J lost 6; bases outside the gene matches: 8. The CDR3 spans 14 residues. CDR3 loop: CASSFLDRDHGYTF. For the CDR3, the DNA is TGTGCCAGCAGCTTCTTGGACAGGGACCATGGCTACACCTTC.

The genes are TRBV1 and TRBJ1-3; TRBD1 reflects the table's D call only, with no check against the DNA. TRBV1 is a recognized pseudogene. The CDR3 runs 14 residues. The DNA of the CDR3 is TGCACCAGCAGCCAGACAGGGTTCGGAAACACCATATATTTT. This codes for CTSSQTGFGNTIYF.

On this clone itself: At one boundary the junction diverges from the germline segment, which might be a read error. The CDR3 nucleotides are TGTGCCAGTAACACAGGGATCTATAGCTACACCTTC. Translated: CASNTGIYSYTF. The chain links TRBV19 to TRBJ1-2; perhaps TRBD1 as D (6 bases). This CDR3 spans 12 amino acids. The germline V gene encodes CDR1 LNHDA and CDR2 SQIVND (reference sequence).

Note on this clone: The junction departs from germline at one end; a sequencing error may be responsible. The chain carries TRBV7-7 and TRBJ2-7; no firm D call. Germline lookup yields CDR1 SSHAT and CDR2 FNYEAQ (reference sequence). The CDR3 spans 13 residues. The CDR3 region has the DNA TGTGCTAGCAGCTTAGATCCAGGATACGAGCAGTACTTC. This translates into CASSLDPGYEQYF.

This clone was recorded once. This chain connects TRBV12-5 to TRBJ1-3; TRBD1 matches at 8 bases. In germline, CDR1 is LGHNT, CDR2 FRNRAP. With 7 bases clipped from V and 2 bases from J, the junction kept 10 bases outside the gene matches. The CDR3 extends over 16 amino acids. CDR3 region: CASDLVRGPTGNTIYF. The DNA for the CDR3 is TGTGCTAGTGACCTTGTCAGGGGGCCCACTGGAAACACCATATATTTT.

This sequence joins TRBV7-2 and TRBJ2-1, with D perhaps TRBD1 or TRBD2 (5 bases each). CDR1 is SGHTA and CDR2 is FQGNSA in the germline V gene. The CDR3 has 16 amino acids. Trimming removed 5 bases at V and 3 bases at J, with 17 bases between. CDR3 in amino acids: CASSLTRRGFYNEQFF. DNA for the CDR3: TGTGCCAGCAGCCTCACTAGAAGGGGTTTCTACAATGAGCAGTTCTTC.

V is TRBV6-1 and J is TRBJ1-3; 7 nucleotides align to TRBD1. Germline V gene data show CDR1 as MNHNS and CDR2 as SASEGT. This CDR3 is built from 13 residues. V lost 6 bases to trimming and J lost 8 bases; unmatched junction nucleotides: 7. CDR3 in amino acids: CASSLTGRDTIYF. The CDR3 DNA reads TGTGCCAGCAGCCTGACAGGGCGGGACACCATATATTTT.

The chain joins TRBV2 to TRBJ1-5; D unresolved. The CDR3 runs 13 residues. V dropped 7 bases and J dropped 2 bases, with 9 bases sitting between them. Looked up from germline, CDR1 is SNHLY and CDR2 is FYNNEI. CDR3 amino acids: CASKIGGNQPQHF. CDR3 coding DNA: TGTGCCAGCAAAATCGGGGGCAATCAGCCCCAGCATTTT.

The rearrangement uses TRBV20-1 and TRBJ1-4, with D maybe TRBD1 (5 bases). V was pared by 0 bases and J by 14 bases, with 10 bases between. The CDR3 has 11 residues. From germline, CDR1 is DFQATT and CDR2 SNEGSKA (reference sequence). The CDR3 bases are TGCAGTGCTAGAGATCCCCAGGGTCTGTTTTTT. It encodes CSARDPQGLFF.

This rearrangement joins TRBV5-6 to TRBJ1-5; tentative D call: TRBD1 (6 bases). Germline lookup yields CDR1 SGHDT and CDR2 YYEEEE. CDR3 length: 16 amino acids. V lost 5 bases and J 0 bases, leaving 15 bases between the germline ends. The CDR3 sequence: CASSRRTAVSNQPQHF. CDR3 coding DNA: TGTGCCAGCAGTAGGCGGACAGCCGTTAGCAATCAGCCCCAGCATTTT.

The genes are TRBV25-1 and TRBJ2-3; D is tentatively TRBD1 or TRBD2 (7 bases each). The CDR3 has 15 amino acids. Germline-derived CDR1 and CDR2 are MGHDK and SYGVNS. Trimming shortened V by 3 bases and J by 1 base, and 11 bases separated the two germline ends. The DNA for the CDR3 is TGTGCCAGCAGTGATGCAGGGGGGGGCACAGATACGCAGTATTTT. As protein: CASSDAGGGTDTQYF. Complete variable domain (other parts from reference TRBV25-1 and TRBJ2-3): EADIYQTPRYLVIGTGKKITLECSQTMGHDKMYWYQQDPGMELHLIHYSYGVNSTEKGDLSSESTVSRIRTEHFPLTLESARPSHTSQYLCASSDAGGGTDTQYFGPGTRLTVL.

The chain combines TRBV5-1 with TRBJ2-3; D perhaps matches TRBD2 (5 bases). The V end was cut by 6 bases, the J end by 4 bases, with 15 bases between. Germline loops: CDR1 SGHRS, CDR2 YFSETQ. CDR3 length: 14 amino acids. CDR3 DNA: TGCGCCAGCACCACTCGAGGGCCGGCAGATACGCAGTATTTT. Translated: CASTTRGPADTQYF.

The count of this clone is one. The rearrangement links TRBV5-1 to TRBJ2-1, with D possibly being TRBD2 (6 bases). V shed 0 bases and J shed 2 bases, with 9 bases lying between them. The CDR3 consists of 15 residues. Germline CDR1 reads SGHRS; CDR2 reads YFSETQ. The CDR3 DNA reads as TGCGCCAGCAGCTTGGCCGGGACTGCCTACAATGAGCAGTTCTTC. Translating it yields CASSLAGTAYNEQFF.

This chain joins TRBV9 and TRBJ2-2; maybe TRBD1 (6 bases). Germline V gene data show CDR1 as SGDLS and CDR2 as YYNGEE. This CDR3 spans 14 amino acids. V was cut by 6 bases and J by 7 bases, with 16 bases left in between. The CDR3 spells CASTGQSLSGELFF. CDR3 nucleotide sequence: TGTGCCAGCACCGGACAGTCTTTAAGCGGGGAGCTGTTTTTT.

This clone was picked up one time. CDR3 amino acids: CASSSGLAGPKPTDTQYF. Written as DNA, the CDR3 is TGCGCCAGCAGCTCCGGACTAGCGGGACCCAAACCCACAGATACGCAGTATTTT. V is TRBV5-1 and J is TRBJ2-3, with TRBD2 identical over 12 bases. CDR3 length: 18 amino acids. V was clipped by 3 bases and J by 2 bases; unmatched bases: 10. CDR1 is SGHRS and CDR2 is YFSETQ in the germline V gene. Complete variable domain (other parts from reference TRBV5-1 and TRBJ2-3): KAGVTQTPRYLIKTRGQQVTLSCSPISGHRSVSWYQQTPGQGLQFLFEYFSETQRNKGNFPGRFSGRQFSNSRSEMNVSTLELGDSALYLCASSSGLAGPKPTDTQYFGPGTRLTVL.

The V gene is TRBV27, the J gene TRBJ1-1; D may be TRBD1 (6 bases). CDR3 size: 14 residues. Per germline, CDR1 MNHEY and CDR2 SMNVEV (reference sequence). V dropped 1 base and J dropped 4 bases, with 10 bases sitting between them. CDR3 in amino acids: CASSLYRVGTEAFF. The CDR3 DNA is TGTGCCAGCAGTTTATACAGGGTCGGCACTGAAGCTTTCTTT.

CDR3 loop: CASSAQGASGEKLFF. CDR3 nucleotide sequence: TGCGCCAGCAGCGCCCAGGGGGCTAGCGGTGAAAAACTGTTTTTT. The genes are TRBV5-1 and TRBJ1-4; 8 bases align to TRBD1. This CDR3 is 15 amino acids long. The V segment lost 4 bases and the J segment 7 bases; nucleotides outside the gene matches: 9. Germline lookup yields CDR1 SGHRS and CDR2 YFSETQ.